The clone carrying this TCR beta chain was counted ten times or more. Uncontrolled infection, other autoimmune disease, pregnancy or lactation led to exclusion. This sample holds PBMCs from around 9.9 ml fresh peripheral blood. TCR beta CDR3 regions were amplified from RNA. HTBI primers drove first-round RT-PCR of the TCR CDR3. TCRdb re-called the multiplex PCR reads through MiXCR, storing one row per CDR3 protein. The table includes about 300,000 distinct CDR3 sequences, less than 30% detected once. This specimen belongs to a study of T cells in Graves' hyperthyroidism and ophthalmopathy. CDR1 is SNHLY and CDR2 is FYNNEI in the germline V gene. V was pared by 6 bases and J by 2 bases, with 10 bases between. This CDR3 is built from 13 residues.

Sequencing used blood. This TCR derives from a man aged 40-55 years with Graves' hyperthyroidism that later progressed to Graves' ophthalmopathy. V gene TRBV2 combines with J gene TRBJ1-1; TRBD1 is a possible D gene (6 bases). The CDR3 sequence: CASSRGGNTEAFF. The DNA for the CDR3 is TGTGCCAGCAGCCGAGGGGGAAACACTGAAGCTTTCTTT.